Included here is one T cell receptor (beta chain) sequence, with context. The data were taken from a study of T cell repertoires in cytomegalovirus infection. V was clipped by 1 base and J by 6 bases, with 9 bases between them. The CDR3 contains 13 residues. Germline CDR1 reads SNHLY; CDR2 reads FYNNEI. TCRdb reprocessed the reads with MiXCR, giving one entry per CDR3 protein. The sample yields approximately 180,000 distinct CDR3 sequences, around 20% seen once. This TCR came from a human donor in good health (CMV status not recorded). Some clones in this sample may be carry-over from other donors' samples. Sequencing was done on a sample of PBMCs. The genes are TRBV2 and TRBJ1-1; D not resolved. This CDR3 reads CASSEEGGSEAFF. In DNA, the CDR3 is TGTGCCAGCAGTGAAGAGGGTGGATCTGAAGCTTTCTTT.